The 19 T cell receptor beta chains presented below share a single source sample, sequenced in a study of T cell clones after liver transplantation. Libraries were prepared by immunoSEQ multiplex PCR; TCRdb keeps only in-frame clonotypes and omits some of them. The data hold around 97,000 clones, with around 80% observed a single time. The specimen comprised CD4+ T cells from blood, sampled 45 to 50 months after liver transplant. These receptors all stem from a human patient who received a liver transplant. Some of the T cells might come from the graft donor.

The chain is built from TRBV25-1 and TRBJ2-3, with D possibly called TRBD1 or TRBD2 (6 bases each). This CDR3 has 16 amino acids. Germline V CDR1 and CDR2: MGHDK, SYGVNS. Trimming left V 5 bases short and J 1 base short, with 16 bases between. The CDR3 region has the DNA TGTGCCAGCAGTAAACCCGGGGGCCCTGGCACAGATACGCAGTATTTT. Its protein is CASSKPGGPGTDTQYF.

The chain links TRBV4-1 to TRBJ2-7; 9 nucleotides agree with TRBD2. The germline gives CDR1 MGHRA, CDR2 YSYEKL. V lost 2 bases, J lost 3 bases, and 5 bases stayed unmatched. This CDR3 comprises 15 residues. The chain's CDR3 is CASSQPGLAIYEQYF. The CDR3 region has the DNA TGCGCCAGCAGCCAACCGGGACTAGCTATCTACGAGCAGTACTTC.

V and J are TRBV7-9 and TRBJ2-6; maybe TRBD2 (5 bases). CDR3 size: 17 residues. V dropped 5 bases and J dropped 4 bases, with 18 bases sitting between them. Germline assignment: CDR1 SEHNR and CDR2 FQNEAQ (reference sequence). This CDR3 reads CASSEEGRMRGANVLTF. For the CDR3, the DNA is TGTGCCAGCAGCGAAGAGGGCAGGATGAGGGGGGCCAACGTCCTGACTTTC.

The gene calls are TRBV19 and TRBJ2-2; D remains ambiguous. The CDR3 is 11 residues long. The germline V and J ends were trimmed by 4 bases and 7 bases, with 4 bases remaining between them. Looked up from germline, CDR1 is LNHDA and CDR2 is SQIVND (reference sequence). The CDR3 bases are TGTGCCAGTAGTAGAGGCGGGGAGCTGTTTTTT. Residues: CASSRGGELFF.

This rearrangement joins TRBV5-1 to TRBJ2-1; the match to TRBD2 covers 10 bases. Trimming removed 4 bases from V and 7 bases from J; junction bases left unmatched: 8. Germline V gene lookup returns CDR1 SGHRS and CDR2 YFSETQ. The length of the CDR3 is 15 residues. CDR3 DNA: TGCGCCAGCAGCCCCGGGACTAGCGAATTTAATGAGCAGTTCTTC. Its protein is CASSPGTSEFNEQFF.

The chain uses TRBV10-3 and TRBJ1-3, with a possible D match to TRBD1 (6 bases). Trimming removed 0 bases from V and 6 bases from J, with 9 bases in between. This CDR3 has 14 residues. Germline-derived CDR1 and CDR2 are ENHRY and SYGVKD. The DNA of the CDR3 is TGTGCCATCAGTGAGTCAACAGGGATAAACACCATATATTTT. Translation gives CAISESTGINTIYF.

The chain uses TRBV9 and TRBJ1-3, with D maybe TRBD1 (5 bases). This CDR3 region has 16 residues. The germline V and J ends were trimmed by 3 bases and 0 bases, with 13 bases remaining between them. Germline V gene sequence: CDR1 SGDLS, CDR2 YYNGEE. This CDR3 is CASSGIYRSSGNTIYF. The CDR3 DNA reads TGTGCCAGCAGCGGGATATACAGGAGCTCTGGAAACACCATATATTTT.

The rearrangement joins TRBV29-1 to TRBJ2-2; TRBD1 aligns across 10 bases. The CDR3 spans 16 residues. V gave up 8 bases and J gave up 2 bases; unmatched junction bases: 11. From germline, CDR1 is SQVTM and CDR2 ANQGSEA. The DNA of the CDR3 is TGCAGCTTCCAGGGCGGGGACAGGGGTAACACCGGGGAGCTGTTTTTT. Protein: CSFQGGDRGNTGELFF.

The chain uses TRBV18 and TRBJ2-7; 11 bases match TRBD1. Germline trimming cut 2 bases from V and 3 bases from J; bases unmatched to any gene: 0. The CDR3 has 14 residues. Germline assignment: CDR1 KGHSH and CDR2 LQKENI. The DNA for the CDR3 is TGTGCCAGCTCACCAGGGACAGGGGGCTACGAGCAGTACTTC. This translates into CASSPGTGGYEQYF. The complete variable domain, with remaining parts taken from reference TRBV18 and TRBJ2-7, reads NAGVMQNPRHLVRRRGQEARLRCSPMKGHSHVYWYRQLPEEGLKFMVYLQKENIIDESGMPKERFSAEFPKEGPSILRIQQVVRGDSAAYFCASSPGTGGYEQYFGPGTRLTVT.

The V gene is TRBV6-5, the J gene TRBJ2-7; 9 bases line up with TRBD1. CDR3 length equals 15 residues. The J segment lost 6 bases and the V segment lost 7 bases, leaving 13 bases of the junction unmatched. Germline V gene data show CDR1 as MNHEY and CDR2 as SVGAGI. In DNA form, the CDR3 reads TGTGCCAGCAACCCCGGACAGGGGTCCCGGGCCGAGCAGTACTTC. It translates to CASNPGQGSRAEQYF.

The V and J genes are TRBV5-1 and TRBJ2-1, with 7 bases fitting TRBD2. J was trimmed by 2 bases and V by 1 base; bases with no gene match: 3. The germline V gene has CDR1 SGHRS and CDR2 YFSETQ. The CDR3 totals 15 residues. Written as DNA, the CDR3 is TGCGCCAGCAGCTTGTCGGCGGGGGCCTACAATGAGCAGTTCTTC. This sequence encodes CASSLSAGAYNEQFF.

This chain links TRBV27 with TRBJ2-7; D might be TRBD1 (5 bases). Trimming stripped 2 bases from V and 3 bases from J, with 11 bases between. Germline assignment: CDR1 MNHEY and CDR2 SMNVEV (reference sequence). The CDR3 length is 14 residues. CDR3 bases: TGTGCCAGCAGTTTAGGGGCAGGATACTACGAGCAGTACTTC. This translates into CASSLGAGYYEQYF.

This clone was seen only once. V usage is TRBV7-3 and J usage is TRBJ2-3; 10 nucleotides match TRBD2. Trimming cost V 3 bases and J 5 bases; bases outside gene matches: 8. Germline V gene lookup returns CDR1 SGHTA and CDR2 FQGTGA. This CDR3 region has 16 residues. The CDR3 loop reads CASSFEAGGPGDTQYF. The CDR3 region has the DNA TGTGCCAGCAGCTTCGAAGCGGGGGGGCCCGGAGATACGCAGTATTTT.

The V and J genes are TRBV14 and TRBJ2-1; D remains unclear. This CDR3 contains 11 residues. Germline CDR1 and CDR2: SGHDN and FVKESK. The V end was cut by 2 bases, the J end by 8 bases, with 4 bases between. The CDR3 bases are TGTGCCAGCAGCCAAATCTATGAGCAGTTCTTC. This sequence encodes CASSQIYEQFF.

The chain carries TRBV19 and TRBJ2-7, with 10 bases that match TRBD1. From germline, CDR1 is LNHDA and CDR2 SQIVND (reference sequence). There are 17 residues in the CDR3. Trimming cost V 5 bases and J 5 bases; bases outside gene matches: 15. The CDR3, as DNA: TGTGCCAGTAGTCGGATTGTTGGGACAGGGGTACATCACGAGCAGTACTTC. This codes for CASSRIVGTGVHHEQYF.

The chain uses TRBV7-8 and TRBJ1-1; tentatively, D is TRBD1 (6 bases). Per germline, CDR1 SGHVS and CDR2 FQNEAQ. CDR3 length equals 13 residues. The V gene lost 7 bases and the J gene lost 5 bases, with 14 bases spanning the gap. This CDR3 is CASTRGGGTEAFF. The CDR3 DNA reads as TGTGCCAGCACTAGGGGGGGCGGAACTGAAGCTTTCTTT.

The chain recombines TRBV28 with TRBJ2-7, with 7 bases identical to TRBD2. Trimming removed 10 bases from V and 5 bases from J; junction bases left unmatched: 8. This CDR3 is 12 amino acids long. Germline V CDR1 and CDR2: MDHEN, SYDVKM. DNA for the CDR3: TGTGCCACTACCACTAGCGTCCACGAGCAGTACTTC. The encoded protein is CATTTSVHEQYF.

V and J are TRBV19 and TRBJ1-1, with TRBD1 matching over 9 bases. The V and J ends lost 7 bases and 5 bases, in that order; junction bases with no gene match: 11. Germline loops: CDR1 LNHDA, CDR2 SQIVND (reference sequence). This CDR3 comprises 15 residues. CDR3 in amino acids: CASTLGTGRSTEAFF. The CDR3 DNA reads as TGTGCCAGTACCCTAGGGACAGGGAGGTCGACTGAAGCTTTCTTT.

Turning to this clone: Other DNA sequences in the sample encode the same CDR3. The chain recombines TRBV29-1 with TRBJ2-7; 11 positions agree with TRBD1. In germline, CDR1 is SQVTM, CDR2 ANQGSEA. The CDR3 totals 14 residues. V dropped 7 bases and J dropped 9; count of bases not matched to a gene: 14. The CDR3 DNA reads as TGCAGCGCTGGGTGGGGACAGGGGGGTGTTGCGCAGTACTTC. This codes for CSAGWGQGGVAQYF.